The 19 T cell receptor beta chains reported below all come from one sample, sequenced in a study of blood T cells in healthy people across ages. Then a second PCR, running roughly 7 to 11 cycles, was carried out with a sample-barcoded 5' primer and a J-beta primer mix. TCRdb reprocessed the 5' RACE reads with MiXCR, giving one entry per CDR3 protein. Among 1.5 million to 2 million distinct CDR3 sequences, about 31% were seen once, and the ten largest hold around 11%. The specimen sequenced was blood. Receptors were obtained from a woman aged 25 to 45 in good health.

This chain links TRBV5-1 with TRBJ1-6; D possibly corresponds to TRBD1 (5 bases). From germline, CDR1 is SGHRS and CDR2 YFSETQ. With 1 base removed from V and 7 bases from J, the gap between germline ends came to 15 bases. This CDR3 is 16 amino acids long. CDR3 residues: CASSLTVGRGNSPLHF. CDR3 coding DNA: TGCGCCAGCAGCTTGACTGTTGGGCGGGGGAATTCACCCCTCCACTTT.

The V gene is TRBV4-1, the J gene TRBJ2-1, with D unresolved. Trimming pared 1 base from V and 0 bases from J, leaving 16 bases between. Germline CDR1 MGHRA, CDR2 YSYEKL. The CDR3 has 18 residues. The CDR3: CASSQGARKQSSYNEQFF. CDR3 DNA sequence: TGCGCCAGCAGCCAAGGGGCTCGGAAACAAAGCTCCTACAATGAGCAGTTCTTC.

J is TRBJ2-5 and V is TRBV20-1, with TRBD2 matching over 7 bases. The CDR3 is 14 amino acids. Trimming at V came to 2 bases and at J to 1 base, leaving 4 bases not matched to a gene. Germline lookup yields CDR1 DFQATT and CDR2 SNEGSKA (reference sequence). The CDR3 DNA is TGCAGTGCTAGATCACCTAGCGGCCAAGAGACCCAGTACTTC. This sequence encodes CSARSPSGQETQYF.

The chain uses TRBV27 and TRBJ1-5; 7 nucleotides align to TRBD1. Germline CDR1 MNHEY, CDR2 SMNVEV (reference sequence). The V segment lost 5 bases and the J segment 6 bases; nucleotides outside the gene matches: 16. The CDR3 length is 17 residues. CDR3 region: CASSPIVGVGGTQPQHF. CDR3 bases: TGTGCCAGCAGTCCCATAGTGGGGGTAGGGGGCACTCAGCCCCAGCATTTT.

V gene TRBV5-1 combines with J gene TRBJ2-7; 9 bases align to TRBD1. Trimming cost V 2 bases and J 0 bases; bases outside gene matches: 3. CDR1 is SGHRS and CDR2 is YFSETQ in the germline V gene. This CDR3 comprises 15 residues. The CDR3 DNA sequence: TGCGCCAGCAGCTTTTGGACAGGGGCCTCCTACGAGCAGTACTTC. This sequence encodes CASSFWTGASYEQYF.

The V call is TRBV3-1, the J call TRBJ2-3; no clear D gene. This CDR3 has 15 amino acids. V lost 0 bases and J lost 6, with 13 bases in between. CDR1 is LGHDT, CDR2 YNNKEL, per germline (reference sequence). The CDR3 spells CASSQDMNLGDTQYF. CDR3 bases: TGTGCCAGCAGCCAAGATATGAACCTTGGGGATACGCAGTATTTT.

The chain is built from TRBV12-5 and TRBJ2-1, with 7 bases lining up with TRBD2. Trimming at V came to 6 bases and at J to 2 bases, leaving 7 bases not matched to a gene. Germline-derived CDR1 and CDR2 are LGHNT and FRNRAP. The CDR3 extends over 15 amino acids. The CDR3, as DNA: TGTGCTAGTGGCACTGGACTAGGGGCCTACAATGAGCAGTTCTTC. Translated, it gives CASGTGLGAYNEQFF.

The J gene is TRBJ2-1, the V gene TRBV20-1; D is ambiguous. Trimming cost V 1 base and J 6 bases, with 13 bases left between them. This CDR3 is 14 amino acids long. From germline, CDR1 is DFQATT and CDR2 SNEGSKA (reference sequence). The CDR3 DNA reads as TGCAGTGCTAGAGCGTTTACCGGTACCAATGAGCAGTTCTTC. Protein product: CSARAFTGTNEQFF.

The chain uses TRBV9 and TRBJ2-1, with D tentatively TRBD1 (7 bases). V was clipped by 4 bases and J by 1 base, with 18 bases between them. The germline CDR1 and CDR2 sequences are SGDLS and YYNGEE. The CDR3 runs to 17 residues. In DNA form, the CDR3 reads TGTGCCAGCAGCTTCCAGCAGGGGGGCCTATCCTACAATGAGCAGTTCTTC. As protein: CASSFQQGGLSYNEQFF.

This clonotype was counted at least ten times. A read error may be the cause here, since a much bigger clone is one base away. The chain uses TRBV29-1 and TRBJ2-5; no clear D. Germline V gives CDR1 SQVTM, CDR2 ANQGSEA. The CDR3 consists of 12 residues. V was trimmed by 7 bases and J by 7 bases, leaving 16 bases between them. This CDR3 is CSGGSGEGTQYF. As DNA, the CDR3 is TGCAGCGGGGGTTCAGGCGAAGGGACCCAGTACTTC.

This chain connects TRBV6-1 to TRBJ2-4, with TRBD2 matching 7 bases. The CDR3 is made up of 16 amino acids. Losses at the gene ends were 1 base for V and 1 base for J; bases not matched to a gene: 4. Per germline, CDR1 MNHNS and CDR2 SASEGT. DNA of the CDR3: TGTGCCAGCAGTGAAGTATGGGGGGGGGCCAAAAACATTCAGTACTTC. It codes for CASSEVWGGAKNIQYF.

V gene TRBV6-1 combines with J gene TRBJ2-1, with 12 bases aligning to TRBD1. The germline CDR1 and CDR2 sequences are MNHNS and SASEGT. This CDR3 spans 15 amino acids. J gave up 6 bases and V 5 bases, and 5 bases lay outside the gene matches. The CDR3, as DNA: TGTGCCAGCAGTTGGGGACAGGGGGCGTCCAATGAGCAGTTCTTC. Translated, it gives CASSWGQGASNEQFF.

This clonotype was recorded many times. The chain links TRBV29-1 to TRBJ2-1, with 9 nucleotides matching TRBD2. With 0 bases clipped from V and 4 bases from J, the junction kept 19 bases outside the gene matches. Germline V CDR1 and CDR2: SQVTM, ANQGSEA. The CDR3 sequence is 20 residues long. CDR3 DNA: TGCAGCGTTGAAGATCGCAAGGCCGGCGGTAGCGGGAGAGATTACAATGAGCAGTTCTTC. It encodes CSVEDRKAGGSGRDYNEQFF.

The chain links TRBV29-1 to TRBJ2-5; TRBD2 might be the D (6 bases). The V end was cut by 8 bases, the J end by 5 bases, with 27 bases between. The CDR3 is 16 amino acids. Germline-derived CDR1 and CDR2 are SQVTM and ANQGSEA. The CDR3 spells CSIAGGFLSLGETQYF. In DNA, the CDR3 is TGCAGCATTGCAGGAGGGTTCCTTTCTCTGGGGGAGACCCAGTACTTC.

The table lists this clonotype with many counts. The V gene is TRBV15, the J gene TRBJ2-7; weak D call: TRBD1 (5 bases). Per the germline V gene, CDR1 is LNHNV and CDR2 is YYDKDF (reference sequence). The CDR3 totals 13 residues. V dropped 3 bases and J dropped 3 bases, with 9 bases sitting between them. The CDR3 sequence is CATSSADSYEQYF. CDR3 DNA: TGTGCCACCAGCAGTGCCGACAGCTACGAGCAGTACTTC.

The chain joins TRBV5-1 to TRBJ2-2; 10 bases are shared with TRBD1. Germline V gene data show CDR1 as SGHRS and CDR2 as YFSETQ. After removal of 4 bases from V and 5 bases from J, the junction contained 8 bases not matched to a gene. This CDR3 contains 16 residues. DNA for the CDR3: TGCGCCAGCAGCCACCTGACAGGGGGCAGGACCGGGGAGCTGTTTTTT. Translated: CASSHLTGGRTGELFF.

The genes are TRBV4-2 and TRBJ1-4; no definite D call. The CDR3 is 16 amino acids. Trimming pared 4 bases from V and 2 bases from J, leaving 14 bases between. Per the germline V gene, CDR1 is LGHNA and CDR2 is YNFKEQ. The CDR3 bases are TGTGCCAGCAGCCGTAGGACCCTACGGACTAATGAAAAACTGTTTTTT. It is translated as CASSRRTLRTNEKLFF.

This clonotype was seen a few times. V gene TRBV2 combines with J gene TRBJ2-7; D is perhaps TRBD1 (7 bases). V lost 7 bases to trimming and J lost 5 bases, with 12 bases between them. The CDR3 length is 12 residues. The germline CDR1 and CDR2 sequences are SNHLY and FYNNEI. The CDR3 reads CASIQGGHEQYF. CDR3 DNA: TGTGCCAGCATCCAGGGGGGTCACGAGCAGTACTTC.

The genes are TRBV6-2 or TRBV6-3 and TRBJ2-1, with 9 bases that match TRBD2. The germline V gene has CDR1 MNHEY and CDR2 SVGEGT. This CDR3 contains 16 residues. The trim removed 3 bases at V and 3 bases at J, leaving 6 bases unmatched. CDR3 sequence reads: CASSYGREGLYNEQFF. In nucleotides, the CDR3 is TGTGCCAGCAGTTATGGGCGGGAGGGCCTCTACAATGAGCAGTTCTTC.